The rows below give T cell receptor beta chains drawn from one sample of a study of blood T cell repertoires in COVID-19. The method was immunoSEQ multiplex PCR; TCRdb's version includes in-frame clones alone and lacks a portion of them. The data contain 120,000 to 150,000 clones, less than 85% of them singletons. Sequencing was carried out using peripheral blood. These receptors were taken from a human donor in a cohort sampled during active COVID-19. CDR3s include the opening cysteine and the closing phenylalanine or tryptophan. D genes are given only for firm matches. Clone size is not always given. Where it is, it says once, few, many or a class for expanded clones.

abundance	d_gene	v_gene	j_gene	CDR3aa	CDR3nt
.	TRBD1	TRBV28	TRBJ2-7	CASSPGGGEQYF	TGTGCCAGCAGTCCAGGGGGCGGCGAGCAGTACTTC
.	.	TRBV7-2	TRBJ2-5	CASSLRGGEQETQYF	TGTGCCAGCAGCTTGAGAGGGGGGGAACAAGAGACCCAGTACTTC
few	.	TRBV9	TRBJ1-1	CASSLKGANTEAFF	TGTGCCAGCAGCCTTAAAGGGGCCAACACTGAAGCTTTCTTT
.	TRBD1	TRBV2	TRBJ2-5	CASDRGYQETQYF	TGTGCCAGCGACAGGGGGTACCAAGAGACCCAGTACTTC
.	.	TRBV10-3	TRBJ1-3	CAISEGATGNTIYF	TGTGCCATCAGTGAGGGGGCGACCGGAAACACCATATATTTT
.	TRBD2	TRBV27	TRBJ2-2	CASSGLAGAANTGELFF	TGTGCCAGCAGTGGACTAGCGGGGGCCGCGAACACCGGGGAGCTGTTTTTT
few	TRBD1	TRBV6-1	TRBJ2-7	CASSEGDRLTRYEQYF	TGTGCCAGCAGTGAAGGGGACAGATTAACGAGATACGAGCAGTACTTC
.	.	TRBV6-5	TRBJ2-2	CASIAGVGRGELFF	TGTGCCAGCATTGCCGGCGTGGGCAGGGGGGAGCTGTTTTTT
.	.	TRBV28	TRBJ2-6	CASSLDNSGANVLTF	TGTGCCAGCAGTCTCGACAACTCTGGGGCCAACGTCCTGACTTTC
.	.	TRBV5-4	TRBJ2-1	CASSSSFEQFF	TGTGCCAGCAGTTCGTCCTTTGAGCAGTTCTTC
once	.	TRBV6-1	TRBJ1-2	CASSEVGGPHDGYTF	TGTGCCAGCAGTGAAGTTGGGGGCCCCCACGATGGCTACACCTTC
.	TRBD1	TRBV11-3	TRBJ1-2	CASSSQDRGQGYTF	TGTGCCAGCAGCTCGCAGGACAGGGGGCAAGGCTACACCTTC
once	TRBD2	TRBV3-1/TRBV3-2	TRBJ2-5	CASSQVGERGGRETQYF	TGTGCCAGCAGCCAAGTCGGTGAGCGGGGGGGCCGGGAGACCCAGTACTTC
.	.	TRBV4-3	TRBJ2-3	CASSQVPGTQYF	TGCGCCAGCAGCCAAGTCCCGGGTACGCAGTATTTT
.	TRBD1	TRBV7-2	TRBJ2-7	CASSLDRGSYEQYF	TGTGCCAGCAGCTTAGACAGGGGATCCTACGAGCAGTACTTC
.	.	TRBV5-1	TRBJ2-3	CASSLGQFIDTQYF	TGCGCCAGCAGCTTGGGACAGTTCATAGATACGCAGTATTTT
.	TRBD2	TRBV3-1/TRBV3-2	TRBJ2-7	CASFRGGTHLYEQYF	TGTGCCAGCTTCCGGGGGGGTACCCACCTTTACGAGCAGTACTTC